The entry that follows covers one TCR beta chain sequence. Other DNA sequences in the sample encode the same CDR3. Clones were read by immunoSEQ multiplex PCR, and TCRdb kept only the in-frame ones, dropping some. Among approximately 130,000 clones listed, around 87% were seen once. The sample originates from a study of control samples from healthy donors and cancer patients. There are 13 residues in the CDR3. V was cut by 2 bases and J by 1 base, with 5 bases left in between. Germline V gene data show CDR1 as MDHEN and CDR2 as SYDVKM. The sample consisted of blood. This rearrangement joins TRBV28 to TRBJ1-1, with a possible D match to TRBD1 (5 bases). This TCR derives from a man aged 55 to 69 in good health. The CDR3 sequence is CASSLGQNTEAFF. The CDR3 DNA reads TGTGCCAGCAGTTTAGGACAGAACACTGAAGCTTTCTTT.